What follows describes a single TCR beta chain. The sample comes from a study of technical replicates of blood from a handful of donors. TCRdb keeps only in-frame clones here, not all; method: immunoSEQ multiplex PCR. The sample records roughly 79,000 clones, 90% to 95% being singletons. The V gene's germline CDR1 is MDHEN and CDR2 SYDVKM. The CDR3 is 14 residues long. Trimming cost V 4 bases and J 8 bases, with 14 bases left between them. Specimen: T cells isolated from PBMCs. J is TRBJ1-4 and V is TRBV28, with D possibly matching TRBD1 (6 bases). This TCR was sampled from a human donor in good health. Some clones in this sample may be carry-over from other donors' samples. CDR3 sequence: CASSWGGQAEKLFF. CDR3 nucleotide sequence: TGTGCCAGCAGTTGGGGGGGGCAGGCCGAAAAACTGTTTTTT.